This TCR beta chain was recorded in a study of CD8+ T cells in alopecia areata. Whole-study findings and limits: Scalp sequencing also captures normal skin's resident alphabeta T cells. Both scalp clonality and the expanded CD8+ clones among the top 100 showed a significant decrease with tofacitinib. While patients received tofacitinib, many expanded lesional clones remained present in scalp and blood.

The CDR3 sequence is 15 residues long. The V gene lost 0 bases and the J gene lost 3 bases, with 12 bases spanning the gap. Germline assignment: CDR1 LGHNA and CDR2 YNFKEQ. A single count supports this clone. What it recognizes is unknown. Extracted RNA was reverse transcribed into cDNA, the sequencing template. Assay: immunoSEQ multiplex PCR; the TCRdb copy retains only in-frame clones and omits some. Of about 76,000 clones in the sample, approximately 66% were seen once. Treatment given: oral pan-JAK inhibitor, 5-10 mg twice daily. From alopecia areata patients, lesional scalp punch biopsies and peripheral blood were collected.

The V gene is TRBV4-2, the J gene TRBJ2-7; the D gene is possibly TRBD2 (6 bases). The sequence came from a human donor with alopecia areata. The sample in question was CD8+ T cells sorted from blood, obtained at week 24, from a patient treated with tofacitinib. The CDR3 spells CASSQEEGRLYEQYF. The CDR3 DNA follows: TGTGCCAGCAGCCAAGAGGAGGGTAGGCTCTACGAGCAGTACTTC.